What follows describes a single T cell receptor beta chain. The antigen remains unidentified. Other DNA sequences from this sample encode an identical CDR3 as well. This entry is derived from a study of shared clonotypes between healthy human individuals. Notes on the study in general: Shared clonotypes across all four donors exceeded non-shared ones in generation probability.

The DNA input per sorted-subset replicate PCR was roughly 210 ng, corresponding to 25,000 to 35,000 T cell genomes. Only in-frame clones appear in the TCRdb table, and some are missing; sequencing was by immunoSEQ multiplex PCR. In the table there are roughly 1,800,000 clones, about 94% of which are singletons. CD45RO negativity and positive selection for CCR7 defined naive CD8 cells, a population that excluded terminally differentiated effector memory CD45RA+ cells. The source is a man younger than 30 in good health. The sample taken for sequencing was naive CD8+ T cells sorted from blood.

Here the CDR3 reads CASSPDREETQYF. In nucleotides, the CDR3 is TGTGCCAGCAGTCCGGACAGGGAAGAGACCCAGTACTTC. This chain connects TRBV6-5 to TRBJ2-5, with 8 bases matching TRBD1. The CDR3 runs to 13 residues. Germline trimming cut 5 bases from V and 3 bases from J; bases unmatched to any gene: 2. Germline V gene sequence: CDR1 MNHEY, CDR2 SVGAGI.